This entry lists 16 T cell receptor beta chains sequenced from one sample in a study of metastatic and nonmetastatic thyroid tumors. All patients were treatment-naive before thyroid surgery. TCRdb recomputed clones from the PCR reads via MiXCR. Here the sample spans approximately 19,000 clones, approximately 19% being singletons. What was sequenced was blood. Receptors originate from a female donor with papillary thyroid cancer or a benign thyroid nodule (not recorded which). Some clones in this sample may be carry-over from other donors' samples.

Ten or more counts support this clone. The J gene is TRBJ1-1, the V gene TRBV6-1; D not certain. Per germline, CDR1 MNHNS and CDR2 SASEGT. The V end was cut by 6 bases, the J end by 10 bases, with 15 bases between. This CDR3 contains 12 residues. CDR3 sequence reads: CASSPSGVGAFF. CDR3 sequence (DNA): TGTGCCAGCAGCCCTTCCGGGGTCGGAGCTTTCTTT.

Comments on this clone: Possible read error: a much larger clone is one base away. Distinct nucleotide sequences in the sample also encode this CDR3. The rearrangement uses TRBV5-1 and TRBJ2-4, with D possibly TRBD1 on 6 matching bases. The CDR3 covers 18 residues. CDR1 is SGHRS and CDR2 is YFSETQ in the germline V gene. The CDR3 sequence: CASSFDRLGRGAKNIKYF. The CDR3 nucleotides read TGCGCCAGCAGCTTTGACAGGCTGGGGCGAGGAGCCAAAAACATTAAGTACTTC.

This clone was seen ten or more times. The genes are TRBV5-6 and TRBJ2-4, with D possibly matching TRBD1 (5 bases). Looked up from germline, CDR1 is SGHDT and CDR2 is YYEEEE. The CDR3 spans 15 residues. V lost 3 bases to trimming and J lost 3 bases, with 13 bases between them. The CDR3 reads CASSSDGHFKNIQYF. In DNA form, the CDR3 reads TGTGCCAGCAGCTCAGATGGACACTTCAAAAACATTCAGTACTTC. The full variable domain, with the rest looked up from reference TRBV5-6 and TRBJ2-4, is DAGVTQSPTHLIKTRGQQVTLRCSPKSGHDTVSWYQQALGQGPQFIFQYYEEEERQRGNFPDRFSGHQFPNYSSELNVNALLLGDSALYLCASSSDGHFKNIQYFGAGTRLSVL.

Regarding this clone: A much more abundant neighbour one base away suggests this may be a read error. The CDR3 is CASMVQGAEETQYF. CDR3 nucleotide sequence: TGTGCCAGCATGGTACAGGGGGCGGAAGAGACCCAGTACTTC. This chain links TRBV3-1 with TRBJ2-5; 9 positions agree with TRBD1. The germline V gene has CDR1 LGHDT and CDR2 YNNKEL (reference sequence). With V trimmed by 7 bases and J by 3 bases, 6 bases remained unmatched. This CDR3 contains 14 residues.

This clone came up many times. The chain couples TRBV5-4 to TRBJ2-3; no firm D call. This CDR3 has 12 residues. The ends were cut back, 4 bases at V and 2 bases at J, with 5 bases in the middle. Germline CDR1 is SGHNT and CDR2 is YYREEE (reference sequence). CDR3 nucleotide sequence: TGTGCCAGCAGCCTTTCCACAGATACGCAGTATTTT. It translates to CASSLSTDTQYF. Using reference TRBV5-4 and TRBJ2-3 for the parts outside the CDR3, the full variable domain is ETGVTQSPTHLIKTRGQQVTLRCSSQSGHNTVSWYQQALGQGPQFIFQYYREEENGRGNFPPRFSGLQFPNYSSELNVNALELDDSALYLCASSLSTDTQYFGPGTRLTVL.

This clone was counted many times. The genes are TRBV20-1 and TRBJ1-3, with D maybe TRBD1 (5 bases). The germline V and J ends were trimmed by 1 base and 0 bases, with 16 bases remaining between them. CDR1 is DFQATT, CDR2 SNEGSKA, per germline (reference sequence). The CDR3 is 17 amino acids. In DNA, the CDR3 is TGCAGTGCTAGAGGAGGGACTCACGGAAGCTCTGGAAACACCATATATTTT. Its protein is CSARGGTHGSSGNTIYF.

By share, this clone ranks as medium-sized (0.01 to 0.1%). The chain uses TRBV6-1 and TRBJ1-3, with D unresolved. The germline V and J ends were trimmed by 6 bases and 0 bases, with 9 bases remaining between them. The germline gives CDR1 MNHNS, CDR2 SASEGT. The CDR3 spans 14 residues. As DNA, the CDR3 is TGTGCCAGCAGAAGCCTGATCTCTGGAAACACCATATATTTT. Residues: CASRSLISGNTIYF.

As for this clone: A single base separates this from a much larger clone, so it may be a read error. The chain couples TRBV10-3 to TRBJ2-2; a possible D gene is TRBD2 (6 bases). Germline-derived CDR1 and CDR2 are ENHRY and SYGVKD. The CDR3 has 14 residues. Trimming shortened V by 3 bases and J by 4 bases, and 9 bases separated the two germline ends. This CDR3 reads CAISEWTTTGELFF. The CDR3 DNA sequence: TGTGCCATCAGTGAATGGACTACCACCGGGGAGCTGTTTTTT.

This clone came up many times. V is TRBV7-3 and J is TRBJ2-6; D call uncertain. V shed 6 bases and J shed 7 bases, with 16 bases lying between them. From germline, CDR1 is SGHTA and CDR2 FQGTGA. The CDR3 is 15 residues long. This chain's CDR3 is CASSSNGRGANVLTF. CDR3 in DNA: TGTGCCAGCAGTTCTAATGGACGCGGAGCCAACGTCCTGACTTTC.

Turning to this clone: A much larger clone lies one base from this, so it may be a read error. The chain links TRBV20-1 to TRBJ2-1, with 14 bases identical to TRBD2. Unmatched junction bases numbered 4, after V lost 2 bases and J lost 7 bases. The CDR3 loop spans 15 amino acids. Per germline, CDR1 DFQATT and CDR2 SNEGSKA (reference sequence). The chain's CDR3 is CSARRRLAGGNEQFF. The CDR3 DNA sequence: TGCAGTGCTAGAAGAAGACTAGCGGGAGGGAATGAGCAGTTCTTC.

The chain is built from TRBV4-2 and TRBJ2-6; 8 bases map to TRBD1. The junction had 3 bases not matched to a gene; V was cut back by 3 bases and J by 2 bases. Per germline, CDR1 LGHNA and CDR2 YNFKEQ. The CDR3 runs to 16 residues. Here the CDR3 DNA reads TGTGCCAGCAGCCAGGACAGGGAAACTGGGGCCAACGTCCTGACTTTC. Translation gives CASSQDRETGANVLTF.

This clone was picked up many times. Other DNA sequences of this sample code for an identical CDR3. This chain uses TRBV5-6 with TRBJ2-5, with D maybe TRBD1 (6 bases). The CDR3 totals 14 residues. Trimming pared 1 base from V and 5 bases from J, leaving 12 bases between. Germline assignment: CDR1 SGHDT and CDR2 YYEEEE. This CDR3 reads CASSLLQGTETQYF. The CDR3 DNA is TGTGCCAGCAGCTTGTTGCAGGGGACGGAGACCCAGTACTTC.

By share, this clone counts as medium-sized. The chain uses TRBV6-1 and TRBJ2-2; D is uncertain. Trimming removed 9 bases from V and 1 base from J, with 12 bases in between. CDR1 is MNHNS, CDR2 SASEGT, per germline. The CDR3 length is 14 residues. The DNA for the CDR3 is TGTGCCAGTCAGGCTCCGGGGAACACCGGGGAGCTGTTTTTT. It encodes CASQAPGNTGELFF.

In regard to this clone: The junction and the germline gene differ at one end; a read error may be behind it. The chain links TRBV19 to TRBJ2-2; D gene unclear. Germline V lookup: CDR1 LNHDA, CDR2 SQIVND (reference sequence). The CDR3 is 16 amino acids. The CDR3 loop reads CASSSQTYPNTGELVF. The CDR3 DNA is TGTGCCAGTAGTTCTCAGACTTACCCGAACACCGGTGAGCTGGTTTTT.

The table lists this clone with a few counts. Written as DNA, the CDR3 is TGTGCCAGCAGTTACGGGGGACAGGGTCACACTGAAGCTTTCTTT. Its protein is CASSYGGQGHTEAFF. V gene TRBV6-5 combines with J gene TRBJ1-1; 9 bases are a match to TRBD1. CDR3 length: 15 amino acids. The V and J ends lost 2 bases and 3 bases, in that order; junction bases with no gene match: 4. Germline V gene lookup returns CDR1 MNHEY and CDR2 SVGAGI.

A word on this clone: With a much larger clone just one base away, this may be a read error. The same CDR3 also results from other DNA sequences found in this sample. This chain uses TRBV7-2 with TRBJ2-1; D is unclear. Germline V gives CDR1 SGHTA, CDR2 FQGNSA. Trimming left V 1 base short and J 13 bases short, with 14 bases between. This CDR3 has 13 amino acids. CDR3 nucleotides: TGTGCCAGCAGCTTAGATAAGGGTTTAATACAGTTCTTC. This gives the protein CASSLDKGLIQFF.